This TCR beta chain is from a study of CD8+ T cells in alopecia areata. Trimming left V 0 bases short and J 6 bases short, with 6 bases between. CDR1 MNHEY and CDR2 SMNVEV come from the germline V gene (reference sequence). The CDR3 loop spans 13 amino acids. The authors extracted RNA and reverse transcribed it into cDNA as the sequencing template. Profiling relied on immunoSEQ multiplex PCR, and the TCRdb table lists in-frame clones only, not all of them. The data show about 74,000 clones, 25% to 30% seen once. Treatment here: oral pan-JAK inhibitor, 5-10 mg twice daily. This clone has a handful of counts.

The specimen was CD8+ T cells sorted from blood, collected at week 4, from a patient treated with tofacitinib. This chain joins TRBV27 and TRBJ1-5; D not resolved. This receptor was taken from a human donor with alopecia areata. As DNA, the CDR3 is TGTGCCAGCAGTTTATCCTCCCTTCAGCCCCAGCATTTT. Translating it yields CASSLSSLQPQHF.